This passage covers 22 T cell receptor beta chains from one sample sequenced in a study of prognosis after radiotherapy for stage I lung cancer. With two-round multiplex PCR, TCR beta CDR3 sequences were amplified from genomic DNA. Individual primers that were specific to each TRBV and TRBJ gene served in first-round PCR. TCRdb re-called the multiplex PCR reads through MiXCR, storing one row per CDR3 protein. The data hold over 20,000 distinct CDR3 sequences, with approximately 35% observed a single time. The starting material was PBMCs, obtained before or after stereotactic body radiation therapy (not recorded which). These receptors came from a donor aged 50 or older with non-small cell lung cancer.

At least ten counts were recorded for this clonotype. This chain links TRBV5-1 with TRBJ2-7, with 9 positions matching TRBD2. The J segment lost 4 bases and the V segment lost 0 bases, leaving 14 bases of the junction unmatched. The CDR3 is 18 amino acids. Germline CDR1 SGHRS, CDR2 YFSETQ. As DNA, the CDR3 is TGCGCCAGCAGCTTGGGGGGAGCGGGAGGCCCTACGGGATACGAGCAGTACTTC. Translation gives CASSLGGAGGPTGYEQYF.

This clonotype was recorded many times. J is TRBJ1-6 and V is TRBV2; 9 bases are shared with TRBD1. The CDR3 runs to 15 residues. Per germline, CDR1 SNHLY and CDR2 FYNNEI. The trim removed 4 bases at V and 5 bases at J, leaving 3 bases unmatched. The DNA of the CDR3 is TGTGCCAGCAGTGTGGGACAGGGAGATAATTCACCCCTCCACTTT. Protein sequence: CASSVGQGDNSPLHF. Looking up the rest from reference TRBV2 and TRBJ1-6 gives the full variable domain: EPEVTQTPSHQVTQMGQEVILRCVPISNHLYFYWYRQILGQKVEFLVSFYNNEISEKSEIFDDQFSVERPDGSNFTLKIRSTKLEDSAMYFCASSVGQGDNSPLHFGNGTRLTVT.

Many counts were recorded for this clonotype. This chain links TRBV12-3 or TRBV12-4 with TRBJ1-4; maybe TRBD1 (6 bases). Trimming stripped 6 bases from V and 2 bases from J, with 7 bases between. This CDR3 region has 13 residues. CDR3 residues: CASRRGTNEKLFF. Here the CDR3 DNA reads TGTGCCAGCAGGAGGGGGACTAATGAAAAACTGTTTTTT.

In this sample, this clonotype turned up many times. The V gene is TRBV20-1, the J gene TRBJ2-2; D remains unclear. V was pared by 3 bases and J by 0 bases, with 11 bases between. The germline CDR1 and CDR2 sequences are DFQATT and SNEGSKA (reference sequence). The CDR3 sequence is 15 residues long. The CDR3 is CSASGGRTNTGELFF. CDR3 sequence (DNA): TGCAGTGCTAGTGGTGGGCGTACGAACACCGGGGAGCTGTTTTTT.

This clonotype was picked up many times. The rearrangement uses TRBV27 and TRBJ2-2; no clear D gene. The CDR3 is 13 residues long. V lost 2 bases, J lost 6 bases, and 7 bases lay in between. CDR1 is MNHEY, CDR2 SMNVEV, per germline (reference sequence). The CDR3 DNA reads TGTGCCAGCAGTTTAAATTCCGCCGGGGAGCTGTTTTTT. Translating gives CASSLNSAGELFF.

In its sample, this clonotype was seen many times. J is TRBJ2-7 and V is TRBV20-1; unclear D gene. Trimming pared 0 bases from V and 2 bases from J, leaving 11 bases between. The CDR3 consists of 14 residues. Germline CDR1 is DFQATT and CDR2 is SNEGSKA (reference sequence). CDR3: CSARDIKRPYEQYF. As DNA, the CDR3 is TGCAGTGCTAGAGATATAAAGAGACCCTACGAGCAGTACTTC.

Concerning this clonotype itself: One end of the junction fails to match germline, which may point to a read error. The chain links TRBV12-3 or TRBV12-4 to TRBJ2-7; maybe TRBD1 (5 bases). The CDR3 length is 16 residues. CDR3 sequence (DNA): TGTGCCAGCAGCCCAGGGTGCGCGTATGTAAGCTACGAGCATTACTTC. Its translation: CASSPGCAYVSYEHYF.

V and J are TRBV19 and TRBJ2-1, with TRBD2 identical over 7 bases. CDR1 and CDR2 (germline): LNHDA, SQIVND (reference sequence). J was trimmed by 6 bases and V by 5 bases; bases with no gene match: 13. The CDR3 is made up of 16 amino acids. The CDR3 sequence is CASSWFITSEINEQFF. The CDR3 DNA is TGTGCCAGTAGTTGGTTTATAACTAGCGAGATCAATGAGCAGTTCTTC.

This clonotype was recorded many times. The CDR3 protein is CSCQAAGAYEQYF. The DNA of the CDR3 is TGCAGCTGCCAAGCAGCGGGTGCCTACGAGCAGTACTTC. The chain employs TRBV29-1 and TRBJ2-7; D may be TRBD2 (6 bases). V gave up 8 bases and J gave up 2 bases, with 16 bases separating them. This CDR3 is built from 13 residues. The V gene's germline CDR1 is SQVTM and CDR2 ANQGSEA.

This clonotype was found many times. This rearrangement joins TRBV6-2 or TRBV6-3 to TRBJ2-4, with D perhaps TRBD1 or TRBD2 (6 bases each). The length of the CDR3 is 14 residues. Trimming stripped 5 bases from V and 5 bases from J, with 13 bases between. The germline CDR1 and CDR2 sequences are MNHEY and SVGEGT. Written as DNA, the CDR3 is TGTGCCAGCAGTGAAAGGAGGGGGGAAAACATTCAGTACTTC. Translated, it gives CASSERRGENIQYF.

The chain combines TRBV20-1 with TRBJ1-5, with 8 bases aligning to TRBD1. This CDR3 contains 16 residues. The germline CDR1 and CDR2 sequences are DFQATT and SNEGSKA (reference sequence). Germline trimming cut 6 bases from V and 7 bases from J; bases unmatched to any gene: 17. The CDR3 region has the DNA TGCAGTGCCATCGAACACAAAGGGACAGGCGGGCAGCCCCAGCATTTT. It is translated as CSAIEHKGTGGQPQHF.

This clonotype was detected many times. V is TRBV18 and J is TRBJ2-5, with D perhaps matching TRBD2 (6 bases). The germline CDR1 and CDR2 sequences are KGHSH and LQKENI. V lost 2 bases to trimming and J lost 5 bases, with 12 bases between them. This CDR3 is 14 amino acids long. The CDR3 region is CASSPNGSGETQYF. CDR3 in DNA: TGTGCCAGCTCACCAAACGGGAGCGGGGAGACCCAGTACTTC.

This clonotype was counted a single time. This rearrangement joins TRBV2 to TRBJ2-2, with 12 bases identical to TRBD1. J gave up 5 bases and V 6 bases, and 10 bases lay outside the gene matches. In germline, CDR1 is SNHLY, CDR2 FYNNEI. The CDR3 is made up of 17 amino acids. The CDR3 nucleotides read TGTGCCAGCAGACGCCGGGACAGGGGGCTTTTAACCGGGGAGCTGTTTTTT. Translation: CASRRRDRGLLTGELFF.

This clonotype was observed many times. V and J are TRBV19 and TRBJ2-1; 10 bases are shared with TRBD2. From germline, CDR1 is LNHDA and CDR2 SQIVND (reference sequence). Trimming removed 11 bases from V and 5 bases from J; junction bases left unmatched: 9. This CDR3 has 14 residues. This CDR3 is CASVGLAGDNEQFF. CDR3 sequence (DNA): TGTGCCTCAGTTGGGCTAGCGGGGGACAATGAGCAGTTCTTC. Full variable domain (missing parts from reference TRBV19 and TRBJ2-1): DGGITQSPKYLFRKEGQNVTLSCEQNLNHDAMYWYRQDPGQGLRLIYYSQIVNDFQKGDIAEGYSVSREKKESFPLTVTSAQKNPTAFYLCASVGLAGDNEQFFGPGTRLTVL.

The V call is TRBV6-1, the J call TRBJ2-6; TRBD1 agrees at 7 bases. CDR1 and CDR2 from the germline V gene are MNHNS and SASEGT. The trim removed 5 bases at V and 0 bases at J, leaving 16 bases unmatched. This CDR3 has 20 residues. CDR3 DNA sequence: TGTGCCAGCAGTAAACGTTGGAGACAGGGTTCTATCTCTGGGGCCAACGTCCTGACTTTC. Translating it yields CASSKRWRQGSISGANVLTF.

This clonotype was found many times. This chain uses TRBV12-3 or TRBV12-4 with TRBJ2-5, with 9 bases that match TRBD1. Trimming at V came to 1 base and at J to 13 bases, leaving 16 bases not matched to a gene. This CDR3 has 16 amino acids. The CDR3 nucleotides are TGTGCCAGCAGTTTAGGTTACAACAGGGGGCTGCCGTCCCCGTACTTC. It is translated as CASSLGYNRGLPSPYF.

The table lists this clonotype with many counts. This chain links TRBV6-1 with TRBJ1-4; D ambiguous. The CDR3 covers 13 residues. With 7 bases removed from V and 1 base from J, the gap between germline ends came to 7 bases. CDR1 and CDR2 (germline): MNHNS, SASEGT. CDR3 region: CASMSGTNEKLFF. The DNA of the CDR3 is TGTGCCAGCATGTCAGGAACTAATGAAAAACTGTTTTTT.

This clonotype has ten or more counts. The chain uses TRBV19 and TRBJ1-6; 7 bases align to TRBD1. The trim removed 7 bases at V and 2 bases at J, leaving 5 bases unmatched. The germline V gene encodes CDR1 LNHDA and CDR2 SQIVND (reference sequence). The CDR3 covers 15 residues. The CDR3 DNA reads TGTGCCAGTACCCAGGGGGTCGCCTATAATTCACCCCTCCACTTT. It translates to CASTQGVAYNSPLHF. Based on the CDR3 plus reference TRBV19 and TRBJ1-6, the full variable domain is DGGITQSPKYLFRKEGQNVTLSCEQNLNHDAMYWYRQDPGQGLRLIYYSQIVNDFQKGDIAEGYSVSREKKESFPLTVTSAQKNPTAFYLCASTQGVAYNSPLHFGNGTRLTVT.

This chain joins TRBV4-1 and TRBJ2-1; 11 bases line up with TRBD2. The CDR3 has 19 residues. The germline V gene has CDR1 MGHRA and CDR2 YSYEKL. V was pared by 4 bases and J by 3 bases, with 14 bases of the junction left unmatched. The CDR3, as DNA: TGCGCCAGCAGCCTACTACCCCAACTAGCGGGAGTGGTCTACAATGAGCAGTTCTTC. It encodes CASSLLPQLAGVVYNEQFF.

This clonotype showed up many times. The chain employs TRBV5-1 and TRBJ2-7; tentatively, D is TRBD1 (6 bases). Germline CDR1 and CDR2: SGHRS and YFSETQ. Trimming cost V 2 bases and J 6 bases, with 12 bases left between them. The CDR3 is 13 residues long. CDR3 sequence (DNA): TGCGCCAGCAGCTTCGCTACAGGGTCCGAGCAGTACTTC. Its protein product is CASSFATGSEQYF.

The rearrangement joins TRBV18 to TRBJ2-2; 10 bases match TRBD2. Per germline, CDR1 KGHSH and CDR2 LQKENI. The length of the CDR3 is 16 residues. The V segment lost 4 bases and the J segment 2 bases; nucleotides outside the gene matches: 4. The CDR3 spells CASSHGTSVNTGELFF. The CDR3 region has the DNA TGTGCCAGCTCACACGGGACTAGCGTTAACACCGGGGAGCTGTTTTTT.

The chain links TRBV5-1 to TRBJ2-5, with D maybe TRBD1 (5 bases). Germline CDR1 is SGHRS and CDR2 is YFSETQ. The CDR3 runs to 12 residues. Trimming took off 5 bases at V and 5 bases at J, with 10 bases between the two ends. This CDR3 is CASRGVSETQYF. CDR3 in DNA: TGCGCCAGCAGAGGGGTCAGCGAGACCCAGTACTTC.